The rows below give T cell receptor beta chains drawn from one sample of a study of PD-1 blockade in classical Hodgkin lymphoma. Libraries were prepared by immunoSEQ multiplex PCR; TCRdb keeps only in-frame clonotypes and omits some of them. The sample has roughly 100,000 clones; about 92% are singletons. Sample: peripheral blood mononuclear cells (PBMCs), taken before the fourth cycle of nivolumab. These receptor sequences come from a human donor with classical Hodgkin lymphoma. The CDR3 runs from the conserved cysteine through the conserved F or W. The D gene is left open where the match is weak. Where a row states a size, it is once, few, many or the class of an expanded clone; other rows omit it.

D	V	J	size	CDR3	DNA
.	TRBV11-3	TRBJ1-2	.	CASSSHRDGYTF	TGTGCCAGCAGTTCTCACAGGGACGGCTACACCTTC
.	TRBV28	TRBJ1-5	.	CASSQRPIRSNQPQHF	TGTGCCAGCAGTCAGAGACCAATCCGGAGCAATCAGCCCCAGCATTTT
.	TRBV25-1	TRBJ1-2	once	CASSGHLDYYGYTF	TGTGCCAGCAGTGGACACCTAGACTACTATGGCTACACCTTC
TRBD2	TRBV7-6	TRBJ2-1	.	CASSLLGTSINEQFF	TGTGCCAGCAGCTTACTCGGGACTAGTATCAATGAGCAGTTCTTC
TRBD1	TRBV4-1	TRBJ1-4	.	CASSRSGDRGTTNEKLFF	TGCGCCAGCAGCCGGTCTGGGGACAGGGGCACAACTAATGAAAAACTGTTTTTT
TRBD1	TRBV5-1	TRBJ1-2	.	CASKRRDREAYGYTF	TGCGCCAGCAAGAGGAGGGACAGGGAGGCCTATGGCTACACCTTC
TRBD1	TRBV30	TRBJ2-5	once	CAWSVQGVGETQYF	TGTGCCTGGAGTGTACAGGGGGTAGGGGAGACCCAGTACTTC
.	TRBV5-1	TRBJ2-4	.	CASSLGGTAKNIQYF	TGCGCCAGCAGCTTGGGCGGGACGGCCAAAAACATTCAGTACTTC
TRBD2	TRBV9	TRBJ2-1	once	CASSVAGGGYNEQFF	TGTGCCAGCAGCGTAGCTGGGGGGGGCTACAATGAGCAGTTCTTC
.	TRBV13	TRBJ1-1	.	CASSTSTGRGTEAFF	TGTGCCAGCAGCACCTCAACAGGGCGGGGCACTGAAGCTTTCTTT
TRBD1	TRBV6-4	TRBJ2-7	.	CASRGTGGPGYEQYF	TGTGCCAGCAGGGGGACAGGGGGGCCAGGCTACGAGCAGTACTTC
TRBD1	TRBV5-1	TRBJ1-2	once	CASSLEAGGSYGYTF	TGCGCCAGCAGCTTGGAAGCAGGGGGCAGCTATGGCTACACCTTC
TRBD1	TRBV2	TRBJ1-1	.	CASSEYLGQGALNTEAFF	TGTGCCAGCAGTGAATATCTGGGACAGGGGGCCCTGAACACTGAAGCTTTCTTT
.	TRBV10-1	TRBJ2-1	.	CASSESRTLWVHEQFF	TGCGCCAGCAGTGAGTCTCGTACTCTTTGGGTCCATGAGCAGTTCTTC
TRBD1	TRBV13	TRBJ2-7	once	CASSFGTVLYEQYF	TGTGCCAGCAGCTTCGGGACAGTGCTCTACGAGCAGTACTTC
.	TRBV19	TRBJ2-7	.	CASSPGHLSYEQYF	TGTGCCAGTAGCCCGGGACACCTCTCCTACGAGCAGTACTTC
.	TRBV11-1	TRBJ2-7	.	CASSVTGGGYEQYF	TGTGCCAGCAGCGTTACAGGGGGGGGCTACGAGCAGTACTTC
.	TRBV7-9	TRBJ1-1	.	CASSFLLGLSNTEAFF	TGTGCCAGCAGCTTCCTCCTAGGTCTTTCGAACACTGAAGCTTTCTTT
TRBD1	TRBV19	TRBJ2-3	.	CASSMDRGWNRRDTQYF	TGTGCCAGTAGTATGGACAGGGGATGGAATCGAAGAGATACGCAGTATTTT
.	TRBV27	TRBJ2-2	few	CASSLVNTGELFF	TGTGCCAGCAGTTTAGTGAACACCGGGGAGCTGTTTTTT
TRBD2	TRBV19	TRBJ2-7	.	CASSTAGGIYEQYF	TGTGCCAGTAGTACAGCGGGAGGGATCTACGAGCAGTACTTC
.	TRBV5-1	TRBJ1-1	.	CASSPGTGNTEAFF	TGCGCCAGCAGCCCCGGCACGGGGAACACTGAAGCTTTCTTT
.	TRBV6-1	TRBJ1-4	.	CASIGTAGAKLFF	TGTGCCAGCATCGGGACCGCGGGGGCAAAACTGTTTTTT
TRBD2	TRBV27	TRBJ2-7	.	CASSLSRTRGDYEQYF	TGTGCCAGCAGTTTATCGCGGACTAGGGGAGACTACGAGCAGTACTTC
.	TRBV28	TRBJ2-7	.	CASSLPLPLVAQNTYSYEQYF	TGTGCCAGCAGTTTACCCCTTCCGTTAGTAGCGCAAAATACTTACTCCTACGAGCAGTACTTC
.	TRBV11-2	TRBJ2-5	.	CASSLGPATETQYF	TGTGCCAGCAGCTTAGGACCAGCGACAGAGACCCAGTACTTC
TRBD1	TRBV18	TRBJ2-1	.	CASSPPGQGSKDNEQFF	TGTGCCAGCTCACCACCGGGACAGGGAAGTAAGGACAATGAGCAGTTCTTC
TRBD2	TRBV5-5	TRBJ2-7	.	CASRLKLADSYEQYF	TGTGCCAGCAGACTAAAGCTAGCGGACTCCTACGAGCAGTACTTC
.	TRBV27	TRBJ1-2	.	CASSSGPGNYGYTF	TGTGCCAGCAGTTCTGGACCAGGAAATTATGGCTACACCTTC
TRBD2	TRBV19	TRBJ2-7	once	CASSPGGLAGDSYEQYF	TGTGCCAGTAGTCCTGGTGGACTAGCGGGTGACTCCTACGAGCAGTACTTC
.	TRBV6-5	TRBJ2-3	.	CASSYHPSVLADTQYF	TGTGCCAGCAGTTACCACCCTAGCGTATTAGCTGATACGCAGTATTTT
.	TRBV5-8	TRBJ2-1	.	CASSWEPGLQFNEQFF	TGTGCCAGCAGCTGGGAACCGGGACTCCAATTTAATGAGCAGTTCTTC
TRBD2	TRBV19	TRBJ2-2	.	CASSSGIAGGRWNTGELFF	TGTGCCAGTAGTAGCGGTATAGCGGGAGGCAGGTGGAACACCGGGGAGCTGTTTTTT
.	TRBV21-1	TRBJ2-3	.	CASPLAEVVITDTQYF	TGTGCCAGCCCACTAGCGGAAGTAGTCATCACAGATACGCAGTATTTT
.	TRBV7-8	TRBJ1-5	.	CASSLERNQPQHF	TGTGCCAGCAGCTTAGAGCGGAATCAGCCCCAGCATTTT
TRBD1	TRBV6-5	TRBJ1-3	once	CASSKQGAQGNTIYF	TGTGCCAGCAGTAAACAGGGGGCGCAGGGAAACACCATATATTTT
.	TRBV27	TRBJ1-1	.	CASRGRNTEAFF	TGTGCCAGCAGGGGAAGGAACACTGAAGCTTTCTTT
.	TRBV21-1	TRBJ2-7	.	CASTLQGCLDEQYF	TGTGCCAGCACCCTACAGGGCTGCCTCGACGAGCAGTACTTC
TRBD2	TRBV11-2	TRBJ2-1	.	CASSPEIAGHEQFF	TGTGCCAGCAGCCCTGAGATAGCGGGTCACGAGCAGTTCTTC